This TCR beta chain emerged from a study of cytomegalovirus exposure and HLA in healthy donors. Study observations and caveats: Other equally common chains were less clonally expanded than HLA-associated TCR beta chains, a later analysis showed. The study recorded 150 to 200 TCR beta chains that were cytomegalovirus-associated. What was likely a sequencing artifact was a cluster of highly shared sequence variants.

The PCR was carried out with 60 Vbeta primers and 13 Jbeta primers. Data came from immunoSEQ multiplex PCR; TCRdb stores just in-frame clones and leaves some out. In the table there are 95,000 to 150,000 clones, 63% of which are singletons. As to this clone: Antigen: not known.

Germline trimming cut 5 bases from V and 5 bases from J; bases unmatched to any gene: 5. This CDR3 comprises 15 residues. CDR1 SGHTA and CDR2 FQGTGA come from the germline V gene. The genes are TRBV7-3 and TRBJ2-5; 13 bases are a match to TRBD2. The receptor was derived from a middle-aged man in good health and CMV-seropositive. The sample taken for sequencing was PBMCs. CDR3 region: CASSRGLAGQETQYF. The CDR3 coding sequence is TGTGCCAGCAGCCGGGGACTAGCGGGGCAGGAGACCCAGTACTTC.